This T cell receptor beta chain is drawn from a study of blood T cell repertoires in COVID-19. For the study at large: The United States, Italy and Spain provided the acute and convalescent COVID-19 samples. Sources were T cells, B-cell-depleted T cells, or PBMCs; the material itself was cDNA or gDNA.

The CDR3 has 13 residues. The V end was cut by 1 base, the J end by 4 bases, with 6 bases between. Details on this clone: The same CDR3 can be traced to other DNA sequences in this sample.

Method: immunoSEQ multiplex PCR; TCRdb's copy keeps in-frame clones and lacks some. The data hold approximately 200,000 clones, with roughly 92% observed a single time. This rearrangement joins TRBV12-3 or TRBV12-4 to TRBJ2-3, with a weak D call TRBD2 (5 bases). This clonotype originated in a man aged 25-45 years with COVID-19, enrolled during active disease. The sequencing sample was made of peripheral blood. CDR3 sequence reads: CASSLGGADTQYF. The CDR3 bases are TGTGCCAGCAGTTTAGGGGGAGCAGATACGCAGTATTTT.